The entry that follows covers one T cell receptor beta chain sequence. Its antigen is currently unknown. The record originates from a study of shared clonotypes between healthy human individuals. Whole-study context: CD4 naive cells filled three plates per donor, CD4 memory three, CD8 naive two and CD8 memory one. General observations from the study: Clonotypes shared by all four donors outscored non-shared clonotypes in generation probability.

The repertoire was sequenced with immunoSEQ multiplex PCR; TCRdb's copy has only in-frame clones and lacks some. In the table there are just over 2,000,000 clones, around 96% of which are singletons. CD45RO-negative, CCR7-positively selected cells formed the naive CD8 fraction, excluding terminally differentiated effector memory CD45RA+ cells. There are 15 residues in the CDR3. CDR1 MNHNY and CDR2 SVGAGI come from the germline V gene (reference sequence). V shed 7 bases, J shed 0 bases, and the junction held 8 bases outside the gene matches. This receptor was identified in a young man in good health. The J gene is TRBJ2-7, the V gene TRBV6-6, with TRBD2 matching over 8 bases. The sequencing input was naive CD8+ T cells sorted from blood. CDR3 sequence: CASTAERGGSYEQYF. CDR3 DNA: TGTGCCAGCACCGCCGAACGGGGGGGCTCCTACGAGCAGTACTTC.